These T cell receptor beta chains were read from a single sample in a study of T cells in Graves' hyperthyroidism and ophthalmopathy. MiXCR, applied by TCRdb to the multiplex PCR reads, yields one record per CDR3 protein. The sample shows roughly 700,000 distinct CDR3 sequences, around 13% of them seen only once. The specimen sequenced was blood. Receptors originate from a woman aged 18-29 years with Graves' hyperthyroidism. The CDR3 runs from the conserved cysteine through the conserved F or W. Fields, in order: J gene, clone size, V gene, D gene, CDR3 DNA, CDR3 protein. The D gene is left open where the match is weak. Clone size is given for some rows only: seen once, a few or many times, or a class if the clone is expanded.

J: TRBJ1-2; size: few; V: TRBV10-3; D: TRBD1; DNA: TGTGCCATCAGTGAGGACAAGGGCGGGGACAGGGAAGGAGGTGGCTACACCTTC; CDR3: CAISEDKGGDREGGGYTF
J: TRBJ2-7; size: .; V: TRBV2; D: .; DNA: TGTGCCAGCAGTGAACGCTCACTCAACGAGCAGTACTTC; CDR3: CASSERSLNEQYF
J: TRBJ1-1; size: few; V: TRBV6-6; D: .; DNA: TGTGCCAGCAGTTACTCCCAGGGGACTGAAGCTTTCTTT; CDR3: CASSYSQGTEAFF
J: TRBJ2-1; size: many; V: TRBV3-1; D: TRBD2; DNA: TGTGCCAGCACCCCCCAAGCGGGAGGTTACAATGAGCAGTTCTTC; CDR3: CASTPQAGGYNEQFF
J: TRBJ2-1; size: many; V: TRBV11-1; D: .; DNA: TGTGCCAGCAGCCCACGGACGGTAAGCTCCTACAATGAGCAGTTCTTC; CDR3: CASSPRTVSSYNEQFF
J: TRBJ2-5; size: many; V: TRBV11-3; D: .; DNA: TGTGCCAGCAGCTTAGATTCCGGCCTAGCACGGGAGACCCAGTACTTC; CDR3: CASSLDSGLARETQYF
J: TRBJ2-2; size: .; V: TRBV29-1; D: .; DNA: TGCAGCGTTGAAGGTATCGGGCCCGGGGAGCTGTTTTTT; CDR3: CSVEGIGPGELFF
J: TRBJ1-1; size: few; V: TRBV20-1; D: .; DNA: TGCAGTGCTAGAGGCCCGGACTCTGAAGCTTTCTTT; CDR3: CSARGPDSEAFF
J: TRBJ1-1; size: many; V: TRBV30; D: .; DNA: TGTGCCTGGATCCCACCGGGGATAAACACTGAAGCTTTCTTT; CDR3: CAWIPPGINTEAFF
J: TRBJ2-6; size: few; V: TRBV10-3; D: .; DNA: TGTGCCATCAGTGAGTCGGGGGGATCCTCTGGGGCCAACGTCCTGACTTTC; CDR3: CAISESGGSSGANVLTF
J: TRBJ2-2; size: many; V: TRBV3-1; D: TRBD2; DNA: TGTGCCAGCAGGGGGACTAGCGGAGAGACCGGGGAGCTGTTTTTT; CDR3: CASRGTSGETGELFF
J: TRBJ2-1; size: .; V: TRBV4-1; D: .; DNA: TGCGCCAGCAGCCAGGGGGTGGGGGAGGAAGAGCAGTTCTTC; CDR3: CASSQGVGEEEQFF
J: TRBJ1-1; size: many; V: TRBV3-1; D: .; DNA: TGTGCCAGCAGCCAAGGGGCTAGACCGAACACTGAAGCTTTCTTT; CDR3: CASSQGARPNTEAFF
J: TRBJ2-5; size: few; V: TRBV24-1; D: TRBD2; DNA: TGTGCCACCAGTGATATGGGACTAGCGGGAGAAGTGACCCAGTACTTC; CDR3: CATSDMGLAGEVTQYF
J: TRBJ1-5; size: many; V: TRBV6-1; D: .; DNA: TGTGCCAGCAGTGAAGTCGGAGGATCGGGCAATCAGCCCCAGCATTTT; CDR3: CASSEVGGSGNQPQHF
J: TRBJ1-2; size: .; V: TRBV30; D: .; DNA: TGTGCCGGCGAGGGAAGATATGGCTACACCTTC; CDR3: CAGEGRYGYTF
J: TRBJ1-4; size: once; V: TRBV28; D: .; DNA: TGTGCCAGCAGGACCGTCTTAAAGGAAAAACTGTTTTTT; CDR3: CASRTVLKEKLFF
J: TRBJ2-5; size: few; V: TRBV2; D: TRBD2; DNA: TGTGCCAACAGTGGCGGGAGGGCCGGGGTGGAAGGGGAGACCCAGTACTTC; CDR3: CANSGGRAGVEGETQYF
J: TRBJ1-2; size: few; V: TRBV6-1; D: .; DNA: TGTGCCAGCAGTCCCCCCGGGGGTGCCCGGGGCTACACCTTC; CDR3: CASSPPGGARGYTF
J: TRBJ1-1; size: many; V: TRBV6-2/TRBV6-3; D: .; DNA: TGTGCCAGCAGTTACCCCCCGACAGCTATGAACACTGAAGCTTTCTTT; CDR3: CASSYPPTAMNTEAFF
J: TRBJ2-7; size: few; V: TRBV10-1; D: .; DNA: TGCGCCAGCCTCATCAGGGGGGCGCTCGACTACGAGCAGTACTTC; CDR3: CASLIRGALDYEQYF
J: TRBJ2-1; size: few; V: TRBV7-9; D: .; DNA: TGTGCCAGCAGCTTTAATGGTTACAATGAGCAGTTCTTC; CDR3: CASSFNGYNEQFF